These 4 T cell receptor beta chains share one sample of origin, sequenced in a study of cytomegalovirus exposure and HLA in healthy donors. Amplification used 60 Vbeta primers and 13 Jbeta primers. Measured with immunoSEQ multiplex PCR; TCRdb has only the in-frame clones, and not every one. There are roughly 150,000 clones in the sample; 70% occur only once, and about 2% lies in the top ten. The sequencing sample was made of PBMCs. These receptor sequences come from an older woman in good health and CMV-seropositive.

The chain joins TRBV7-9 to TRBJ1-3; D is unresolved. The V end lost 5 bases, the J end lost 0 bases, and 11 bases lay between the germline ends. Germline CDR1 SEHNR, CDR2 FQNEAQ (reference sequence). There are 15 residues in the CDR3. In nucleotides, the CDR3 is TGTGCCAGCAGCCAACAGAGTGGCTCTGGAAACACCATATATTTT. This gives the protein CASSQQSGSGNTIYF.

This clone was counted a single time. This chain connects TRBV5-5 to TRBJ1-3; possibly TRBD1 for D (5 bases). With 4 bases removed from V and 0 bases from J, the gap between germline ends came to 14 bases. The CDR3 runs 16 residues. CDR1 and CDR2 from the germline V gene are SGHKS and YYEKEE (reference sequence). CDR3 protein: CASSIGDSYSGNTIYF. The CDR3 bases are TGTGCCAGCAGCATTGGGGACTCTTACTCTGGAAACACCATATATTTT.

This chain joins TRBV5-4 and TRBJ2-3; TRBD2 might be the D (6 bases). V lost 0 bases, J lost 5 bases, and 7 bases lay in between. The CDR3 length is 13 residues. Germline V gene lookup returns CDR1 SGHNT and CDR2 YYREEE (reference sequence). CDR3: CASSLAGGDTQYF. In DNA form, the CDR3 reads TGTGCCAGCAGCTTGGCCGGGGGAGATACGCAGTATTTT.

This chain joins TRBV6-1 and TRBJ2-7; 9 bases are shared with TRBD2. V lost 0 bases to trimming and J lost 7 bases; unmatched junction nucleotides: 4. The CDR3 has 14 amino acids. CDR1 is MNHNS and CDR2 is SASEGT in the germline V gene. CDR3 in amino acids: CASSEAAGGKEQYF. CDR3 nucleotide sequence: TGTGCCAGCAGTGAAGCGGCGGGAGGGAAGGAGCAGTACTTC.